Following are 25 T cell receptor beta chains from one sample sequenced in a study of OX40 agonist ivuxolimab in advanced cancers. Profiling relied on immunoSEQ multiplex PCR, and the TCRdb table lists in-frame clones only, not all of them. The sample lists 9,500 to 13,000 clones, approximately 80% occurring once. This material consisted of CD4+ or CD8+ T cells sorted from blood, taken in a trial of the OX40 agonist ivuxolimab. Receptors were obtained from an adult with an advanced solid tumor such as melanoma, head and neck, liver or kidney cancer.

CDR3 sequence reads: CASSQRGGDQPQHF. In DNA, the CDR3 is TGCGCCAGCAGCCAACGGGGGGGAGATCAGCCCCAGCATTTT. The chain uses TRBV4-1 and TRBJ1-5, with a possible D match to TRBD1 (5 bases). V was trimmed by 2 bases and J by 5 bases, leaving 10 bases between them. The CDR3 runs 14 residues. The germline V gene has CDR1 MGHRA and CDR2 YSYEKL.

The chain carries TRBV6-4 and TRBJ2-5, with D maybe TRBD2 (6 bases). The DNA end favors TRBJ2-7, so the J call may be wrong. This CDR3 contains 15 residues. CDR1 and CDR2 (germline): MRHNA, SNTAGT. CDR3 bases: TGTGCCAGCAGTGAATCCCCCGGCCAGGAGGGCGAGCAGTACTTC. Translated: CASSESPGQEGEQYF.

The chain recombines TRBV19 with TRBJ2-3; the match to TRBD2 covers 11 bases. The V segment lost 6 bases and the J segment 4 bases; nucleotides outside the gene matches: 12. Germline V gives CDR1 LNHDA, CDR2 SQIVND (reference sequence). The CDR3 length is 17 residues. CDR3 sequence (DNA): TGTGCCAGTAGAGTTGGGGCTAGCGGGGGGCGGCCAGATACGCAGTATTTT. Its translation: CASRVGASGGRPDTQYF.

The chain couples TRBV29-1 to TRBJ2-3; possible D gene TRBD2, 5 bases. V shed 6 bases and J shed 0 bases, with 16 bases lying between them. Per the germline V gene, CDR1 is SQVTM and CDR2 is ANQGSEA. The CDR3 runs 15 residues. CDR3 coding DNA: TGCAGCGTGGCGCCGAGGGAGAGTAGCACAGATACGCAGTATTTT. It specifies CSVAPRESSTDTQYF.

V gene TRBV10-1 combines with J gene TRBJ1-2; D might be TRBD1 (6 bases). V lost 4 bases, J lost 3 bases, and 15 bases lay in between. This CDR3 has 15 amino acids. CDR1 and CDR2 (germline): WNHNN, SYGVQD (reference sequence). For the CDR3, the DNA is TGCGCCAGCAGTGTAGGGGGGGCCGCTCACTATGGCTACACCTTC. Residues: CASSVGGAAHYGYTF.

The J gene is TRBJ1-6, the V gene TRBV7-9; 7 bases are shared with TRBD1. The CDR3 spans 14 residues. The germline V gene encodes CDR1 SEHNR and CDR2 FQNEAQ (reference sequence). The ends lost 3 bases at V and 7 bases at J; junction bases unmatched: 3. This chain's CDR3 is CASSLTGQNSPLHF. The DNA for the CDR3 is TGTGCCAGCAGCTTGACAGGGCAGAATTCACCCCTCCACTTT.

The gene calls are TRBV11-3 and TRBJ2-3; D gene unclear. V was shortened by 5 bases and J by 3 bases, with 27 bases between the two germline ends. The germline V gene encodes CDR1 SGHNT and CDR2 YENEEA. This CDR3 region has 19 residues. The CDR3, as DNA: TGTGCCAGCAGCGAAGACCGCGGTGCGGTGTGGGGAAATACAGATACGCAGTATTTT. Translating gives CASSEDRGAVWGNTDTQYF.

This clone was detected only once. Other DNA sequences within the sample encode an identical CDR3. V gene TRBV5-5 combines with J gene TRBJ1-1; D unresolved. Trimming pared 0 bases from V and 3 bases from J, leaving 3 bases between. The germline V gene encodes CDR1 SGHKS and CDR2 YYEKEE (reference sequence). The CDR3 is 12 amino acids. As DNA, the CDR3 is TGTGCCAGCAGCTTGGTGGACACTGAAGCTTTCTTT. Its translation is CASSLVDTEAFF.

The rearrangement links TRBV7-8 to TRBJ2-2, with 13 bases fitting TRBD2. The J segment lost 4 bases and the V segment lost 1 base, leaving 6 bases of the junction unmatched. Germline assignment: CDR1 SGHVS and CDR2 FQNEAQ. CDR3 size: 18 residues. Written as DNA, the CDR3 is TGTGCCAGCAGCTTAGGACTAGCGGGAGGCTCGAGCACCGGGGAGCTGTTTTTT. As protein: CASSLGLAGGSSTGELFF.

The rearrangement uses TRBV9 and TRBJ1-1, with D uncertain. CDR1 and CDR2 (germline): SGDLS, YYNGEE. The ends were cut back, 0 bases at V and 3 bases at J, with 9 bases in the middle. The CDR3 length is 14 residues. CDR3 region: CASSVVGRDTEAFF. CDR3 DNA: TGTGCCAGCAGCGTAGTGGGGAGGGACACTGAAGCTTTCTTT.

The genes are TRBV11-2 and TRBJ2-7; the match to TRBD2 covers 15 bases. The CDR3 is made up of 15 amino acids. Germline V lookup: CDR1 SGHAT, CDR2 FQNNGV. J was trimmed by 7 bases and V by 1 base; bases with no gene match: 2. The CDR3 DNA is TGTGCCAGCAGCTTAGCGGGACTAGCGGGAGGAGAGCAGTACTTC. This codes for CASSLAGLAGGEQYF.

This clone was seen a handful of times. The rearrangement uses TRBV2 and TRBJ1-2; perhaps TRBD1 as D (5 bases). V lost 4 bases to trimming and J lost 4 bases, with 16 bases between them. The germline V gene encodes CDR1 SNHLY and CDR2 FYNNEI. This CDR3 has 15 residues. CDR3 loop: CASSVREGLSYGYTF. CDR3 sequence (DNA): TGTGCCAGCAGTGTAAGGGAGGGGCTTAGCTATGGCTACACCTTC.

The rearrangement links TRBV6-5 to TRBJ1-2; 9 positions agree with TRBD1. Germline V lookup: CDR1 MNHEY, CDR2 SVGAGI. The V gene end was trimmed by 7 bases and the J gene end by 8 bases; junction bases not matched to a gene: 14. CDR3 length equals 15 residues. CDR3 nucleotides: TGTGCCAGCATCCCACGGACAGGGGAGGAGGAAGGCTACACCTTC. Amino acids: CASIPRTGEEEGYTF.

V usage is TRBV7-9 and J usage is TRBJ2-1; D is unclear. Trimming cost V 7 bases and J 6 bases, with 22 bases left between them. The CDR3 spans 16 residues. Germline V gives CDR1 SEHNR, CDR2 FQNEAQ (reference sequence). The CDR3 coding sequence is TGTGCCAGCACCCCCCCTGAAGGAGATGCATCCAATGAGCAGTTCTTC. Translation: CASTPPEGDASNEQFF.

The rearrangement joins TRBV7-3 to TRBJ2-5, with D perhaps matching TRBD2 (7 bases). Trimming left V 4 bases short and J 5 bases short, with 14 bases between. CDR1 and CDR2 (germline): SGHTA, FQGTGA. CDR3 length equals 14 residues. The CDR3 DNA is TGTGCCAGCAGCTCTGGACTAGGGGGGGAGACCCAGTACTTC. This encodes CASSSGLGGETQYF.

The V call is TRBV7-6, the J call TRBJ2-7; D uncertain. Germline V gene lookup returns CDR1 SGHVS and CDR2 FNYEAQ. The CDR3 is 13 amino acids. The V end was cut by 5 bases, the J end by 2 bases, with 10 bases between. For the CDR3, the DNA is TGTGCCAGCAGCCCCGGACGGACCTACGAGCAGTACTTC. It yields the protein CASSPGRTYEQYF.

CDR3 loop: CASSSRGQLILNEKLFF. The CDR3 DNA is TGTGCCAGCAGTTCCAGGGGGCAGTTGATTTTAAATGAAAAACTGTTTTTT. The J gene is TRBJ1-4, the V gene TRBV27; 8 bases match TRBD1. The CDR3 extends over 17 amino acids. Germline V gene data show CDR1 as MNHEY and CDR2 as SMNVEV (reference sequence). V shed 4 bases and J 5 bases; nucleotides not matched to a gene: 12. Using reference TRBV27 and TRBJ1-4 for the parts outside the CDR3, the full variable domain is EAQVTQNPRYLITVTGKKLTVTCSQNMNHEYMSWYRQDPGLGLRQIYYSMNVEVTDKGDVPEGYKVSRKEKRNFPLILESPSPNQTSLYFCASSSRGQLILNEKLFFGSGTQLSVL.

The CDR3 sequence is CASSLWTDSGEQYF. Here the CDR3 DNA reads TGTGCCAGCAGCCTGTGGACGGATTCTGGCGAGCAGTACTTC. The chain links TRBV11-2 to TRBJ2-7; D remains unclear. V shed 5 bases and J shed 6 bases, with 17 bases lying between them. Per germline, CDR1 SGHAT and CDR2 FQNNGV. The CDR3 runs to 14 residues.

With respect to this clone: This sample also contains other DNA sequences that code for the same CDR3. The CDR3 DNA sequence: TGTGCCACCGGACCGAACACTGAAGCTTTCTTT. Residues: CATGPNTEAFF. The chain has TRBV6-5 and TRBJ1-1, with unresolved D. The CDR3 sequence is 11 residues long. V lost 10 bases and J 1 base, leaving 7 bases between the germline ends. Germline V gene data show CDR1 as MNHEY and CDR2 as SVGAGI.

CDR3 in amino acids: CATSSKSWTGPNYGYTF. The CDR3 DNA reads as TGTGCCACCAGCTCCAAAAGCTGGACAGGTCCTAACTATGGCTACACCTTC. The chain employs TRBV15 and TRBJ1-2; 7 bases line up with TRBD1. The V segment lost 5 bases and the J segment 0 bases; nucleotides outside the gene matches: 12. Germline CDR1 and CDR2: LNHNV and YYDKDF (reference sequence). There are 17 residues in the CDR3.

V is TRBV29-1 and J is TRBJ2-3, with D perhaps TRBD2 (6 bases). The CDR3 loop spans 11 amino acids. The germline V and J ends were trimmed by 8 bases and 1 base, with 7 bases remaining between them. Germline CDR1 reads SQVTM; CDR2 reads ANQGSEA. The CDR3 nucleotides read TGCAGCTGGGGGGGCACAGATACGCAGTATTTT. It encodes CSWGGTDTQYF.

The rearrangement uses TRBV2 and TRBJ1-5; possibly TRBD1 for D (6 bases). This CDR3 contains 15 residues. CDR1 SNHLY and CDR2 FYNNEI come from the germline V gene. V gave up 5 bases and J gave up 1 base, with 12 bases separating them. The CDR3 protein is CASSSDSGSNQPQHF. The CDR3, as DNA: TGTGCCAGCAGTTCGGACAGTGGAAGCAATCAGCCCCAGCATTTT.

CDR3 region: CASSQAVNTEAFF. The CDR3 nucleotides read TGTGCCAGCAGCCAAGCCGTGAACACTGAAGCTTTCTTT. V gene TRBV4-2 combines with J gene TRBJ1-1; D is ambiguous. V dropped 1 base and J dropped 0 bases, with 3 bases sitting between them. The CDR3 sequence is 13 residues long. The germline CDR1 and CDR2 sequences are LGHNA and YNFKEQ.

In DNA form, the CDR3 reads TGTGCCAGCAGCTTAGACGGGGGGCCCAATGAAAAACTGTTTTTT. This sequence encodes CASSLDGGPNEKLFF. The V gene is TRBV7-2, the J gene TRBJ1-4; weak D call: TRBD1 (6 bases). CDR1 and CDR2 from the germline V gene are SGHTA and FQGNSA. The CDR3 loop spans 15 amino acids. V lost 1 base to trimming and J lost 5 bases, with 11 bases between them.

The chain joins TRBV5-6 to TRBJ1-2; the D is unclear. The CDR3 is 14 residues long. Germline-derived CDR1 and CDR2 are SGHDT and YYEEEE. The V end was cut by 3 bases, the J end by 7 bases, with 16 bases between. The CDR3 DNA sequence: TGTGCCAGCAGCTCTCGGGTCTTCGACTCTGGCTACACCTTC. Amino acid sequence: CASSSRVFDSGYTF. The variable domain in full, completed from reference TRBV5-6 and TRBJ1-2, reads DAGVTQSPTHLIKTRGQQVTLRCSPKSGHDTVSWYQQALGQGPQFIFQYYEEEERQRGNFPDRFSGHQFPNYSSELNVNALLLGDSALYLCASSSRVFDSGYTFGSGTRLTVV.